Presented here are 10 T cell receptor beta chains from one specimen sequenced in a study of blood T cell repertoires in COVID-19. Assay: immunoSEQ multiplex PCR; the TCRdb copy retains only in-frame clones and omits some. The table has approximately 160,000 clones, 85% to 90% seen once. The sequenced material came from peripheral blood. The receptors come from a man in his 60s with COVID-19, enrolled during active disease.

This rearrangement joins TRBV3-1 (or the pseudogene TRBV3-2) to TRBJ1-5; D not certain. The CDR3 covers 13 residues. Trimming left V 5 bases short and J 4 bases short, with 9 bases between. The germline V gene has CDR1 LGHDT and CDR2 YNNKEL (reference sequence). The CDR3 loop reads CASSFGGNQPQHF. CDR3 sequence (DNA): TGTGCCAGCAGCTTCGGCGGGAATCAGCCCCAGCATTTT.

This chain joins TRBV27 and TRBJ1-5; D gene uncertain. V was clipped by 6 bases and J by 2 bases, with 17 bases between them. The length of the CDR3 is 16 residues. The germline CDR1 and CDR2 sequences are MNHEY and SMNVEV (reference sequence). Here the CDR3 DNA reads TGTGCCAGCAGGGTAGGAGGGCTGGGTGGCAATCAGCCCCAGCATTTT. Protein product: CASRVGGLGGNQPQHF.

CDR3 in DNA: TGTGCCAGCAGCCAAGGAATCAGAATCTACGAGCAGTACTTC. Residues: CASSQGIRIYEQYF. The rearrangement uses TRBV3-1 (or the pseudogene TRBV3-2) and TRBJ2-7; D not resolved. This CDR3 region has 14 residues. V was shortened by 1 base and J by 3 bases, with 10 bases between the two germline ends. From germline, CDR1 is LGHDT and CDR2 YNNKEL (reference sequence).

This chain links TRBV18 with TRBJ1-2; D is unclear. The V gene lost 2 bases and the J gene lost 2 bases, with 6 bases spanning the gap. Germline V gene lookup returns CDR1 KGHSH and CDR2 LQKENI. The CDR3 sequence is 13 residues long. CDR3 residues: CASSPTRNYGYTF. The CDR3 DNA reads TGTGCCAGCTCACCAACACGAAACTATGGCTACACCTTC.

The chain has TRBV2 and TRBJ2-7; possible D gene TRBD2, 6 bases. Trimming took 5 bases from V and 7 from J, leaving 18 bases between them. CDR3 size: 14 residues. Germline loops: CDR1 SNHLY, CDR2 FYNNEI. The CDR3 DNA is TGTGCCAGCAGTCCAACGACCCTGGCGGGAGAGCAGTACTTC. Translation gives CASSPTTLAGEQYF. The full variable domain, completed using reference TRBV2 and TRBJ2-7, is EPEVTQTPSHQVTQMGQEVILRCVPISNHLYFYWYRQILGQKVEFLVSFYNNEISEKSEIFDDQFSVERPDGSNFTLKIRSTKLEDSAMYFCASSPTTLAGEQYFGPGTRLTVT.

The chain uses TRBV4-3 and TRBJ2-1; a weak D match, TRBD1 (5 bases). There are 19 residues in the CDR3. CDR1 and CDR2 from the germline V gene are LGHNA and YSLEER. Trimming took off 0 bases at V and 0 bases at J, with 18 bases between the two ends. The CDR3 is CASSQDYTVGENSYNEQFF. CDR3 in DNA: TGCGCCAGCAGCCAAGATTACACGGTAGGGGAAAACTCCTACAATGAGCAGTTCTTC.

This chain links TRBV19 with TRBJ2-2, with D possibly matching TRBD2 (6 bases). The germline V gene encodes CDR1 LNHDA and CDR2 SQIVND (reference sequence). Trimming took 3 bases from V and 4 from J, leaving 15 bases between them. The CDR3 totals 16 residues. As DNA, the CDR3 is TGTGCCAGTAGTATCGGCAGGGAGGTGACCACCGGGGAGCTGTTTTTT. Amino acids: CASSIGREVTTGELFF.

This clone has only one observation. The chain couples TRBV19 to TRBJ1-6; D is unresolved. This CDR3 has 14 residues. V lost 8 bases, J lost 7 bases, and 15 bases lay in between. Germline values: CDR1 LNHDA, CDR2 SQIVND (reference sequence). CDR3 residues: CASQRDRENSPLHF. CDR3 bases: TGTGCCAGTCAAAGAGACCGGGAAAATTCACCCCTCCACTTT.

This chain links TRBV12-3 or TRBV12-4 with TRBJ1-1; D gene unclear. The CDR3 covers 13 residues. V lost 3 bases, J lost 2 bases, and 7 bases lay in between. Here the CDR3 DNA reads TGTGCCAGCAGTTTGAGCATTAACACTGAAGCTTTCTTT. This encodes CASSLSINTEAFF.

The gene calls are TRBV5-1 and TRBJ2-3, with TRBD2 identical over 10 bases. The CDR3 totals 15 residues. Germline CDR1 and CDR2: SGHRS and YFSETQ. J gave up 2 bases and V 2 bases, and 2 bases lay outside the gene matches. The CDR3 protein is CASSLAGGHTDTQYF. In DNA, the CDR3 is TGCGCCAGCAGCTTAGCGGGAGGGCACACAGATACGCAGTATTTT.